The 11 T cell receptor beta chains given below trace back to one sample, sequenced in a study of cytomegalovirus exposure and HLA in healthy donors. Researchers ran the PCR with 60 Vbeta and 13 Jbeta primers. Libraries were prepared by immunoSEQ multiplex PCR; TCRdb keeps only in-frame clonotypes and omits some of them. In the table there are around 97,000 clones, 73% of which are singletons. The sample taken for sequencing was PBMCs. The receptor set was obtained from a man in his forties or fifties in good health and CMV-seronegative.

This clone was observed a handful of times. The chain couples TRBV15 to TRBJ2-3, with D perhaps TRBD1 (6 bases). Germline CDR1 reads LNHNV; CDR2 reads YYDKDF (reference sequence). CDR3 length: 17 residues. V lost 1 base, J lost 2 bases, and 16 bases lay in between. CDR3 in DNA: TGTGCCACCAGCAGAGCACCCCTACAGGGCCTCACAGATACGCAGTATTTT. It translates to CATSRAPLQGLTDTQYF. The whole variable domain, remainder taken from reference TRBV15 and TRBJ2-3, is DAMVIQNPRYQVTQFGKPVTLSCSQTLNHNVMYWYQQKSSQAPKLLFHYYDKDFNNEADTPDNFQSRRPNTSFCFLDIRSPGLGDTAMYLCATSRAPLQGLTDTQYFGPGTRLTVL.

The chain carries TRBV6-6 and TRBJ2-1; TRBD1 matches 11 bases. The germline V gene has CDR1 MNHNY and CDR2 SVGAGI (reference sequence). V was pared by 6 bases and J by 8 bases, with 3 bases of the junction left unmatched. CDR3 length: 13 residues. The CDR3 nucleotides are TGTGCCAGCAGAGGGACAGGGGGGGATGAGCAGTTCTTC. Amino acid sequence: CASRGTGGDEQFF.

The chain links TRBV6-5 to TRBJ1-5; D is undetermined. Trimming left V 2 bases short and J 7 bases short, with 9 bases between. The CDR3 runs to 13 residues. Germline-derived CDR1 and CDR2 are MNHEY and SVGAGI. The CDR3 loop is CASSYGGYQPQHF. CDR3 coding DNA: TGTGCCAGCAGTTACGGCGGTTACCAGCCCCAGCATTTT.

This clone came up a few times. This rearrangement joins TRBV29-1 to TRBJ2-5; D possibly corresponds to TRBD1 (6 bases). V dropped 4 bases and J dropped 3 bases, with 15 bases sitting between them. This CDR3 is built from 14 residues. Per the germline V gene, CDR1 is SQVTM and CDR2 is ANQGSEA. CDR3 sequence: CSVVLTGHKETQYF. The CDR3 nucleotides are TGCAGCGTTGTGTTAACAGGGCATAAAGAGACCCAGTACTTC. The entire variable domain, with the rest obtained from reference TRBV29-1 and TRBJ2-5, is as follows: SAVISQKPSRDICQRGTSLTIQCQVDSQVTMMFWYRQQPGQSLTLIATANQGSEATYESGFVIDKFPISRPNLTFSTLTVSNMSPEDSSIYLCSVVLTGHKETQYFGPGTRLLVL.

The sample holds many counts of this clone. The chain carries TRBV15 and TRBJ2-6; the D gene is possibly TRBD2 (6 bases). The CDR3 is made up of 18 amino acids. Germline CDR1 is LNHNV and CDR2 is YYDKDF (reference sequence). The V gene lost 5 bases and the J gene lost 2 bases, with 19 bases spanning the gap. DNA of the CDR3: TGTGCCACCAGCGGTGGACTGGGACGGGGGACTGGGGCCAACGTCCTGACTTTC. Translated, it gives CATSGGLGRGTGANVLTF.

J is TRBJ1-5 and V is TRBV2; D is perhaps TRBD1 (5 bases). Trimming left V 6 bases short and J 4 bases short, with 13 bases between. The CDR3 consists of 14 residues. In germline, CDR1 is SNHLY, CDR2 FYNNEI. The CDR3 loop reads CASSPRDWNQPQHF. Here the CDR3 DNA reads TGTGCCAGCAGCCCTAGGGACTGGAATCAGCCCCAGCATTTT. Looking up the rest from reference TRBV2 and TRBJ1-5 gives the full variable domain: EPEVTQTPSHQVTQMGQEVILRCVPISNHLYFYWYRQILGQKVEFLVSFYNNEISEKSEIFDDQFSVERPDGSNFTLKIRSTKLEDSAMYFCASSPRDWNQPQHFGDGTRLSIL.

V and J are TRBV28 and TRBJ1-2; 8 nucleotides line up with TRBD1. Looked up from germline, CDR1 is MDHEN and CDR2 is SYDVKM. The CDR3 has 14 residues. J lost 4 bases, V lost 6 bases, and 7 bases had no gene match. The CDR3 sequence is CASSLAGGPYGYTF. The CDR3 region has the DNA TGTGCCAGCAGCCTGGCAGGGGGCCCCTATGGCTACACCTTC.

The V gene is TRBV4-2, the J gene TRBJ1-5, with D maybe TRBD1 (5 bases). The ends were cut back, 1 base at V and 2 bases at J, with 12 bases in the middle. Germline assignment: CDR1 LGHNA and CDR2 YNFKEQ. The CDR3 runs to 16 residues. CDR3 bases: TGTGCCAGCAGCCAAGTTCCAGGGCAGGGCAATCAGCCCCAGCATTTT. The encoded protein is CASSQVPGQGNQPQHF.

This chain connects TRBV6-1 to TRBJ2-3; D might be TRBD2 (6 bases). CDR3 length: 13 amino acids. V lost 7 bases to trimming and J lost 0 bases, with 8 bases between them. In germline, CDR1 is MNHNS, CDR2 SASEGT. CDR3 bases: TGTGCCAGCACGGGGACTAGCACAGATACGCAGTATTTT. It translates to CASTGTSTDTQYF.

In its sample, this clone was seen a few times. The same CDR3 is also encoded by other DNA sequences in this sample. V usage is TRBV7-9 and J usage is TRBJ1-1; tentatively, D is TRBD1 (5 bases). Trimming stripped 5 bases from V and 4 bases from J, with 11 bases between. Germline assignment: CDR1 SEHNR and CDR2 FQNEAQ (reference sequence). The CDR3 is 13 residues long. This CDR3 reads CASSLGGSTEAFF. The CDR3 DNA reads TGTGCCAGCAGCCTCGGGGGGAGCACTGAAGCTTTCTTT.

The chain links TRBV4-2 to TRBJ1-2; TRBD1 aligns across 7 bases. The germline gives CDR1 LGHNA, CDR2 YNFKEQ. V trimming: 5 bases; J trimming: 4 bases; junction bases outside the gene matches: 10. The CDR3 loop spans 15 amino acids. The CDR3 loop reads CASSREQGGAYGYTF. For the CDR3, the DNA is TGTGCCAGCAGCAGGGAACAAGGGGGCGCCTATGGCTACACCTTC.